This is a list of T cell receptor beta chains from one sample in a study of cytomegalovirus exposure and HLA in healthy donors. Libraries were prepared by immunoSEQ multiplex PCR; TCRdb keeps only in-frame clonotypes and omits some of them. The sample lists about 120,000 clones, around three quarters seen once, with less than 3% in the top ten. Sequencing input: PBMCs. Source of these receptors: a female donor in good health and CMV-seronegative. CDR3s include the opening cysteine and the closing phenylalanine or tryptophan. D genes are given only for firm matches. Where a row states a size, it is once, few, many or the class of an expanded clone; other rows omit it.

d_gene,abundance,j_gene,v_gene,CDR3nt,CDR3aa
-,-,TRBJ2-3,TRBV30,TGTGCCTGGAGCCACCCCGGGTCTACGCAGTATTTT,CAWSHPGSTQYF
TRBD2,-,TRBJ2-3,TRBV7-9,TGTGCCAGCAGCGAACGACTAGCGCAAACAGATACGCAGTATTTT,CASSERLAQTDTQYF
-,-,TRBJ2-7,TRBV7-9,TGTGCCACCACGCAGGCGGGGCCTTCGGAATACGAGCAGTACTTC,CATTQAGPSEYEQYF
-,-,TRBJ1-2,TRBV5-5,TGTGCCAGCAGCTTGGATTACTTATCAGGGGAAGGCTACACCTTC,CASSLDYLSGEGYTF
TRBD1,once,TRBJ1-6,TRBV14,TGTGCCAGCAGCCAAGGACAGGGAACCAATTCACCCCTCCACTTT,CASSQGQGTNSPLHF
-,-,TRBJ1-5,TRBV23-1,TGCGCCGGTTCAGGTTCCTCCAATCAGCCCCAGCATTTT,CAGSGSSNQPQHF
TRBD2,-,TRBJ2-3,TRBV6-1,TGTGCCAGCAGTGAAGCGCTTCTAGCGGGTACAACAGATACGCAGTATTTT,CASSEALLAGTTDTQYF
TRBD1,-,TRBJ1-2,TRBV16,TGTGCCAGCAGCCTCCGGGACAGGGCTGGCTACACCTTC,CASSLRDRAGYTF
TRBD2,-,TRBJ2-2,TRBV5-1,TGCGCCAGCAGCTTGCCCCTAGCGGGGGTCGACACCGGGGAGCTGTTTTTT,CASSLPLAGVDTGELFF
-,-,TRBJ2-6,TRBV27,TGTGCCAGCAGTTTAGAGGGGCGGGGTGGGGCCAACGTCCTGACTTTC,CASSLEGRGGANVLTF
-,-,TRBJ1-1,TRBV7-2,TGTGCCAGCAGCCTCAGGGCGGGGGCAGGAACTGAAGCTTTCTTT,CASSLRAGAGTEAFF
TRBD1,-,TRBJ1-4,TRBV27,TGTGCCAGCAGTTCCCTCCAGGGGGCCTTTGGGGAAAAACTGTTTTTT,CASSSLQGAFGEKLFF
TRBD2,-,TRBJ2-5,TRBV9,TGTGCCAGCAGCGTAGGGAATAGCGGGGGTGGTGAGACCCAGTACTTC,CASSVGNSGGGETQYF
-,-,TRBJ2-3,TRBV5-6,TGTGCCAGCAGCTTGGCTCGTTCAGATACGCAGTATTTT,CASSLARSDTQYF
-,once,TRBJ2-7,TRBV30,TGTGCCTGGAACCGACAGGACGAGCAGTACTTC,CAWNRQDEQYF
TRBD1,-,TRBJ1-1,TRBV29-1,TGCGCTACCGGGACAGGGGGTAAGACTGAAGCTTTCTTT,CATGTGGKTEAFF
-,-,TRBJ2-7,TRBV7-2,TGTGCCAGCAGCTTAGCAGGGAGGAGCTCCTACGAGCAGTACTTC,CASSLAGRSSYEQYF
-,few,TRBJ1-5,TRBV5-1,TGCGCCAGCAGCTTGCAGGGGACGGTGAATCAGCCCCAGCATTTT,CASSLQGTVNQPQHF
-,-,TRBJ2-7,TRBV7-2,TGTGCCAGCAGCCGTCCGGCTACAGGGAAACCTACTACCTCCTACGAGCAGTACTTC,CASSRPATGKPTTSYEQYF
TRBD2,-,TRBJ2-2,TRBV9,TGTGCCAGCAGCGCGGGACTAGCGGGGGGAGTGGGCACCGGGGAGCTGTTTTTT,CASSAGLAGGVGTGELFF
-,-,TRBJ1-1,TRBV19,TGTGCCAGTATTGGGGTGGCGGGTACGGGTGAAGCTTTCTTT,CASIGVAGTGEAFF
-,-,TRBJ1-2,TRBV2,TGTGCCAGCAGTGAAGCGCTTCGGCAGGGGAACGGCTACACCTTC,CASSEALRQGNGYTF
TRBD2,-,TRBJ2-5,TRBV7-9,TGTGCCAGCAGCCCCGTAGCGGGGAAAGAGACCCAGTACTTC,CASSPVAGKETQYF
-,-,TRBJ2-3,TRBV11-1,TGTGCCAGCAGCTACCGACAGTCCACAGATACGCAGTATTTT,CASSYRQSTDTQYF
-,-,TRBJ1-3,TRBV19,TGTGCCAGTAGTATTCAACGGGGGGCGCAGTCCGGAAACACCATATATTTT,CASSIQRGAQSGNTIYF
-,-,TRBJ1-1,TRBV7-2,TGTGCCAGCAGCTTGTGGGGTACAGGGACCAGCACTGAAGCTTTCTTT,CASSLWGTGTSTEAFF
-,-,TRBJ2-3,TRBV5-1,TGCGCCAGCAGCTTGGTGGGGAGTCCCACAGATACGCAGTATTTT,CASSLVGSPTDTQYF
-,few,TRBJ2-6,TRBV5-1,TGCGCCAGCAGCCTCGACAACGGGGCCAACGTCCTGACTTTC,CASSLDNGANVLTF
-,-,TRBJ1-5,TRBV2,TGTGCCAGCAGTGGAGACGGGAAAAATCAGCCCCAGCATTTT,CASSGDGKNQPQHF
-,-,TRBJ2-1,TRBV7-2,TGTGCCAGCAGCTTAGGATGGCCGTACAATGAGCAGTTCTTC,CASSLGWPYNEQFF
-,-,TRBJ1-4,TRBV4-2,TGTGCCAGCAGCCAAGGGGTAGTTCGATTTGGGGACAAGTATAATGAAGACCTTGAAAAACTGTTTTTT,CASSQGVVRFGDKYNEDLEKLFF
-,-,TRBJ2-5,TRBV5-4,TGTGCCAGCAGCTTGGGAGGCATGGAGACCCAGTACTTC,CASSLGGMETQYF
-,-,TRBJ2-6,TRBV5-4,TGTGCCAGCAGCTTGGGCCTAACTGGGGCCAACGTCCTGACTTTC,CASSLGLTGANVLTF
-,-,TRBJ1-1,TRBV4-1,TGCGCCAGCAGCCAAGATGAGCTTCTCAGGGGAGAGTATGAAGCTTTCTTT,CASSQDELLRGEYEAFF
TRBD1,few,TRBJ2-7,TRBV7-9,TGTGCCAGCAGCTGGGGACAGGGACCCTACGAGCAGTACTTC,CASSWGQGPYEQYF
-,-,TRBJ1-3,TRBV6-4,TGTGCCAGGGTACACAGGGTTAGCTCTGGAAACACCATATATTTT,CARVHRVSSGNTIYF
TRBD1,-,TRBJ2-7,TRBV13,TGTGCCAGCAGCTCCCGGGACAGGGGCTACGAGCAGTACTTC,CASSSRDRGYEQYF
-,-,TRBJ1-2,TRBV30,TGTGCCTGGAGTGAGGAAACAGGGAGGGTCTATGGCTACACCTTC,CAWSEETGRVYGYTF